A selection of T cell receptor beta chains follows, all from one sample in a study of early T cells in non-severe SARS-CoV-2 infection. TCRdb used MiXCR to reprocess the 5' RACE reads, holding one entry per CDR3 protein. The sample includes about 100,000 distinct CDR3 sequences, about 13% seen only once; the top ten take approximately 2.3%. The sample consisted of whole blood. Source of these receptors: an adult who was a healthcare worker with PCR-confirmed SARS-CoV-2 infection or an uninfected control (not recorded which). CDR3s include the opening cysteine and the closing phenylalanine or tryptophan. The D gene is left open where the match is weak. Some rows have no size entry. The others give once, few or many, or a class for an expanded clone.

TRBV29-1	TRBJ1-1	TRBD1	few	CSGMRQGGKNTEAFF	TGCAGCGGGATGAGGCAGGGGGGAAAAAACACTGAAGCTTTCTTT
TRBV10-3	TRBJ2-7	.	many	CAISDGTDSYEQYF	TGTGCCATCAGCGACGGGACCGACTCCTACGAGCAGTACTTC
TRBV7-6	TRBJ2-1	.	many	CASSPHEGSYNEQFF	TGTGCCAGCAGCCCTCATGAGGGTTCCTACAATGAGCAGTTCTTC
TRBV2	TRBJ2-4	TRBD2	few	CASSSPAGRGGINIQYF	TGTGCCAGCAGTTCCCCCGCGGGGCGGGGGGGCATCAACATTCAGTACTTC
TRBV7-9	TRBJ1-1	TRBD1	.	CASSWGQGFTEAFF	TGTGCCAGCAGCTGGGGACAGGGATTCACTGAAGCTTTCTTT
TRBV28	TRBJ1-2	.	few	CASSGHREVWGYTF	TGTGCCAGCAGTGGTCACCGGGAGGTTTGGGGCTACACCTTC
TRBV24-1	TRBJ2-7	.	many	CASPGRPYSYEQYF	TGTGCCAGTCCGGGCCGTCCTTACTCCTACGAGCAGTACTTC
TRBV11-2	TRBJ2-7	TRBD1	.	CASSPKRTGVIYEQYF	TGTGCCAGCAGCCCCAAGAGGACAGGGGTCATCTACGAGCAGTACTTC
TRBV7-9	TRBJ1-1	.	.	CASSLAAEGTEAFF	TGTGCCAGCAGCTTAGCTGCCGAGGGCACTGAAGCTTTCTTT
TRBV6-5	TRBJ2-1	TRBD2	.	CASSYSGLAGRHEQFF	TGTGCCAGCAGTTACTCGGGACTAGCGGGTCGGCATGAGCAGTTCTTC
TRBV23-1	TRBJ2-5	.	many	CASSQPGTRVRETQYF	TGCGCCAGCAGTCAACCTGGGACCCGAGTCAGGGAGACCCAGTACTTC
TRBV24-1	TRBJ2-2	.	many	CATRESPRGGNTGELFF	TGTGCCACCAGGGAGTCTCCCCGTGGGGGGAACACCGGGGAGCTGTTTTTT
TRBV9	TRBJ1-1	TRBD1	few	CASSEGQGYTEAFF	TGTGCCAGCAGCGAGGGACAGGGTTACACTGAAGCTTTCTTT
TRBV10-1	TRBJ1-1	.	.	CASSAKDNTEAFF	TGCGCCAGCAGTGCTAAAGACAACACTGAAGCTTTCTTT
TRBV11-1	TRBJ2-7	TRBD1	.	CASSDRDRADEQYF	TGTGCCAGCAGCGACCGGGACAGGGCGGACGAGCAGTACTTC
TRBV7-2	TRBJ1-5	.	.	CASSLSGVEGNQPQHF	TGTGCCAGCAGCTTATCTGGAGTAGAGGGCAATCAGCCCCAGCATTTT
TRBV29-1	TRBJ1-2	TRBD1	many	CSVVQGAGGYTF	TGCAGCGTCGTACAGGGGGCGGGTGGCTACACCTTC
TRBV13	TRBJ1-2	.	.	CASSLVAGSYGYTF	TGTGCCAGCAGCTTAGTTGCCGGGAGCTATGGCTACACCTTC
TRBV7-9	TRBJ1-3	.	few	CASSPRRDRSSGNTIYF	TGTGCCAGCAGCCCGAGGAGGGATCGGTCCTCTGGAAACACCATATATTTT
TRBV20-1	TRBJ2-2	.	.	CSAREREPGELFF	TGCAGTGCTAGAGAACGGGAACCCGGGGAGCTGTTTTTT
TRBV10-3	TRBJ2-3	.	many	CAIKGLNTDTQYF	TGTGCCATCAAGGGACTCAACACAGATACGCAGTATTTT
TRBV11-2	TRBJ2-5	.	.	CASSPRTEKGETQYF	TGTGCCAGCAGCCCCCGGACAGAGAAGGGAGAGACCCAGTACTTC
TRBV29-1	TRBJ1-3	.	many	CSVLDSSSGNTIYF	TGCAGCGTTTTGGACTCGAGCTCTGGAAACACCATATATTTT
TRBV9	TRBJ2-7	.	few	CASSVSPSAAYEQYF	TGTGCCAGCAGCGTAAGCCCTTCTGCCGCCTACGAGCAGTACTTC